The rows below give T cell receptor beta chains drawn from one sample of a study of regulatory T cells in long-lasting Graves disease. TCRdb re-called the multiplex PCR reads with MiXCR, one entry per CDR3 protein. The table lists about 450,000 distinct CDR3 sequences, over 15% of them singletons. The same sample was also studied in work on T cells in Graves' hyperthyroidism and ophthalmopathy.

Sequencing was performed on peripheral blood mononuclear cells (PBMCs), taken at new diagnosis, from a patient treated with antithyroid drugs. The receptors shown here come from a woman younger than 45 with Graves disease. CDR3s include the opening cysteine and the closing phenylalanine or tryptophan. A D gene is named only where the DNA matches it firmly. Clone size appears in some rows only: once, few, many, or a class for an expanded clone.

>TRBV20-1|TRBJ1-1|few|-
TGCAGTGCTAGTACCGGGGCCATGAACACTGAAGCTTTCTTT
CSASTGAMNTEAFF
>TRBV12-3/TRBV12-4|TRBJ2-7|many|-
TGTGCCAGCAGTTCCCGACTAGGGTCCTACGAGCAGTACTTC
CASSSRLGSYEQYF
>TRBV27|TRBJ1-5|many|-
TGTGCCAGCAAAACCTTGGGAAGGGATGGCAATCAGCCCCAGCATTTT
CASKTLGRDGNQPQHF
>TRBV7-9|TRBJ2-1|many|-
TGTGCCAGCCTACTTGGAGCGGGTCCTCCGGGGAATGAGCAGTTCTTC
CASLLGAGPPGNEQFF
>TRBV5-1|TRBJ2-7|many|-
TGCGCCAGCAGCTTGGATCTGGGGACCTACGAGCAGTACTTC
CASSLDLGTYEQYF
>TRBV7-2|TRBJ2-7|many|TRBD2
TGTGCCAGCAGCTTATTCGGTCGCGGGAGTGATTACGAGCAGTACTTC
CASSLFGRGSDYEQYF
>TRBV12-3/TRBV12-4|TRBJ1-5|many|-
TGTGCCAGCAGTTTAGGGGTGAGTCGGAATCAGCCCCAGCATTTT
CASSLGVSRNQPQHF
>TRBV6-5|TRBJ1-1|few|TRBD1
TGTGCCAGCAGTTACGCGGGACAGGGAGGCACTGAAGCTTTCTTT
CASSYAGQGGTEAFF
>TRBV27|TRBJ1-1|-|TRBD1
TGTGCCAGCAGTTTTACAGGGGGCACTGAAGCTTTCTTT
CASSFTGGTEAFF
>TRBV20-1|TRBJ2-1|many|-
TGCAGTGCTAGAGACAGGGTCTCCTACAATGAGCAGTTCTTC
CSARDRVSYNEQFF
>TRBV18|TRBJ1-5|few|-
TGTGCCAGCTCACCAAAGGGACACTCCGACAATCAGCCCCAGCATTTT
CASSPKGHSDNQPQHF
>TRBV29-1|TRBJ2-7|many|TRBD1
TGCAGCGCTGCCCCGGACAGGGCCACCTACGAGCAGTACTTC
CSAAPDRATYEQYF
>TRBV11-2|TRBJ2-7|many|-
TGTGCCAGCAGCTTATTTTTCGGGACAACCTACGAGCAGTACTTC
CASSLFFGTTYEQYF
>TRBV14|TRBJ1-2|-|-
TGTGCCACCGCCGGCCCGACGGCGGGCGGCTACACCTTC
CATAGPTAGGYTF
>TRBV11-2|TRBJ2-7|many|TRBD2
TGTGCCAGCAGCTTAGTAGGGGAGGGTTACGAGCAGTACTTC
CASSLVGEGYEQYF
>TRBV20-1|TRBJ2-7|-|-
TGCAGTGCAAGATGGACTCTGTCTCGAGACGAGCAGTACTTC
CSARWTLSRDEQYF
>TRBV7-3|TRBJ1-1|many|-
TGTGCCAGCAGCTTACAGGGATGGGGAACTGAAGCTTTCTTT
CASSLQGWGTEAFF
>TRBV29-1|TRBJ2-2|many|TRBD2
TGCAGCGCAACGGGGAGACTAGCGGCGAACACCGGGGAGCTGTTTTTT
CSATGRLAANTGELFF
>TRBV3-1|TRBJ1-5|many|-
TGTGCCAGCAGCCAAGGACGGGGGCGAAATCAGCCCCAGCATTTT
CASSQGRGRNQPQHF
>TRBV7-7|TRBJ2-5|many|TRBD2
TGTGCTAGCAGCTTGGGCAGTAGCGGGAGAGGAGAGACCCAGTACTTC
CASSLGSSGRGETQYF
>TRBV6-1|TRBJ2-5|many|-
TGTGCCAGCAGTGACCCCTTGAGCGGAGAAGAGACCCAGTACTTC
CASSDPLSGEETQYF
>TRBV28|TRBJ2-1|many|-
TGTGCCAGCAGCCCGTTTAACTACAACAATGAGCAGTTCTTC
CASSPFNYNNEQFF
>TRBV28|TRBJ2-7|many|-
TGTGCCAGCAGTCTTACACGGGAGCAGTACTTC
CASSLTREQYF
>TRBV28|TRBJ2-1|-|-
TGTGCCAGCAGTGCTGGGTTCAATGAGCAGTTCTTC
CASSAGFNEQFF
>TRBV6-2/TRBV6-3|TRBJ2-5|many|TRBD2
TGTGCCAGCAGTCCCCAGGCATATGTTGAGCGGGAGGTCCAAGAGACCCAGTACTTC
CASSPQAYVEREVQETQYF
>TRBV6-5|TRBJ2-7|few|TRBD1
TGTGCCAGCAGTTACTCGGGACAGAGTGACTACGAGCAGTACTTC
CASSYSGQSDYEQYF
>TRBV27|TRBJ2-1|many|-
TGTGCCAGTAGGGGGGCCGGGGTACCCTACAATGAGCAGTTCTTC
CASRGAGVPYNEQFF
>TRBV10-3|TRBJ2-6|many|-
TGTGCCATCAGGGGAGACTCTGGGGCCAACGTCCTGACTTTC
CAIRGDSGANVLTF
>TRBV27|TRBJ2-3|many|-
TGTGCCAGCGGACCGCGCACAGATACGCAGTATTTT
CASGPRTDTQYF
>TRBV11-2|TRBJ2-7|-|TRBD2
TGTGCCAGCAGCAAATGGGGGGGCACTAGCGGGAGCTACGAGCAGTACTTC
CASSKWGGTSGSYEQYF
>TRBV6-1|TRBJ2-1|few|TRBD1
TGTGCCAGCAGCCTGACAGGGACCGAGCAGTTCTTC
CASSLTGTEQFF
>TRBV28|TRBJ2-1|many|TRBD2
TGTGCCAGCAGTACCAGGACTAGCGGAATCACCTCCTACAATGAGCAGTTCTTC
CASSTRTSGITSYNEQFF
>TRBV6-1|TRBJ2-5|many|-
TGTGCCAGCAGTCCATCGGCAGGGCGGGAGACCCAGTACTTC
CASSPSAGRETQYF
>TRBV28|TRBJ2-1|-|TRBD2
TGTGCCAGCAGGTCTAGCGGGAGAGCCAATGAGCAGTTCTTC
CASRSSGRANEQFF
>TRBV13|TRBJ1-1|many|-
TGTGCCAGCAGCTTCGCTATGTGGGGGTTGGACACTGAAGCTTTCTTT
CASSFAMWGLDTEAFF
>TRBV12-3/TRBV12-4|TRBJ2-2|many|-
TGTGCCAGCAGTACTACCCTTTACAGGGAGGCGGACACCGGGGAGCTGTTTTTT
CASSTTLYREADTGELFF
>TRBV3-1|TRBJ1-2|few|TRBD1
TGTGCCAGCAGCCAAGCGGCAGGGGGCGGCTACACCTTC
CASSQAAGGGYTF
>TRBV6-1|TRBJ2-3|many|-
TGTGCCAGCAGGGAGATCTCCCAGGATACGCAGTATTTT
CASREISQDTQYF